One and the same sample provided the 9 T cell receptor beta chains below, sequenced in a study of blood T cell repertoires in COVID-19. The assay was immunoSEQ multiplex PCR, and TCRdb's table has in-frame clones only and misses some. This table holds fewer than 250,000 clones, about 83% found once. The source material was peripheral blood. The origin of the receptors is a woman between 50 and 59 years old with acute or convalescent COVID-19.

DNA of the CDR3: TGTGCCTGGAGTGTAATTTCGTCAGGGGTCTATGGCTACACCTTC. Its protein product is CAWSVISSGVYGYTF. The chain joins TRBV30 to TRBJ1-2; D is perhaps TRBD1 (6 bases). V was clipped by 0 bases and J by 4 bases, with 15 bases between them. CDR1 and CDR2 (germline): GTSNPN, SVGIG (reference sequence). The CDR3 has 15 residues.

The chain employs TRBV5-3 and TRBJ2-7; 7 nucleotides line up with TRBD1. TRBV5-3 is assigned to the ORF class and has an uncertain function. This CDR3 has 14 residues. V gave up 6 bases and J gave up 0 bases; unmatched junction bases: 6. CDR3 protein: CARTLRDSSYEQYF. The DNA of the CDR3 is TGTGCCAGAACCCTCCGGGACAGCTCCTACGAGCAGTACTTC.

V is TRBV27 and J is TRBJ2-7; D might be TRBD2 (6 bases). Per the germline V gene, CDR1 is MNHEY and CDR2 is SMNVEV (reference sequence). The V and J ends lost 2 bases and 6 bases respectively, with 11 bases between them. The CDR3 spans 13 residues. The DNA for the CDR3 is TGTGCCAGCAGTTTAAGTAGCGGTCTCGAGCAGTACTTC. It is translated as CASSLSSGLEQYF.

Worth noting for this clone: One end of the junction does not line up with germline, which may come from a read error. The J gene is TRBJ2-1, the V gene TRBV5-6, with D unresolved. Looked up from germline, CDR1 is SGHDT and CDR2 is YYEEEE. The CDR3 extends over 13 amino acids. The CDR3: CASSLANFNKQFF. For the CDR3, the DNA is TGTGCCAGCAGCTTGGCCAACTTCAATAAGCAGTTCTTC.

J is TRBJ2-1 and V is TRBV24-1; TRBD2 agrees at 12 bases. The CDR3 sequence is 18 residues long. V shed 5 bases and J 2 bases; nucleotides not matched to a gene: 9. Germline V lookup: CDR1 KGHDR, CDR2 SFDVKD. This CDR3 reads CATSVSSGRAVTYNEQFF. DNA of the CDR3: TGTGCCACCAGTGTTTCTAGCGGGAGGGCCGTGACCTACAATGAGCAGTTCTTC.

V usage is TRBV4-2 and J usage is TRBJ1-1, with TRBD1 identical over 9 bases. CDR1 and CDR2 from the germline V gene are LGHNA and YNFKEQ. V lost 0 bases to trimming and J lost 5 bases; unmatched junction nucleotides: 4. This CDR3 contains 15 residues. The CDR3 sequence: CASSQDGTGNTEAFF. The CDR3 coding sequence is TGTGCCAGCAGCCAAGATGGGACAGGGAATACTGAAGCTTTCTTT.

V gene TRBV3-1 (or the pseudogene TRBV3-2) combines with J gene TRBJ2-3; D is ambiguous. V was shortened by 4 bases and J by 2 bases, with 10 bases between the two germline ends. The length of the CDR3 is 14 residues. CDR1 is LGHDT, CDR2 YNNKEL, per germline (reference sequence). This chain's CDR3 is CASSPASDTDTQYF. The CDR3 nucleotides read TGTGCCAGCAGCCCCGCCAGTGACACAGATACGCAGTATTTT.

This chain connects TRBV2 to TRBJ1-1, with a tentative D call TRBD1 (6 bases). Trimming removed 4 bases from V and 0 bases from J, with 21 bases in between. The CDR3 length is 18 residues. Germline V CDR1 and CDR2: SNHLY, FYNNEI. The CDR3 DNA sequence: TGTGCCAGCAGTGTACCGGGACATTCCCTTCTTTTGAACACTGAAGCTTTCTTT. Translated: CASSVPGHSLLLNTEAFF.

The chain carries TRBV28 and TRBJ2-1; weak D call: TRBD2 (5 bases). Germline V gene data show CDR1 as MDHEN and CDR2 as SYDVKM. Trimming shortened V by 6 bases and J by 0 bases, and 12 bases separated the two germline ends. This CDR3 contains 15 residues. CDR3 sequence: CASREPTSSYNEQFF. The CDR3 DNA sequence: TGTGCCAGCAGGGAACCTACTAGCTCCTACAATGAGCAGTTCTTC.